The present entry profiles one T cell receptor beta chain with its context. Its antigen is unknown. The data were produced by immunoSEQ multiplex PCR, yet TCRdb's version contains in-frame clones alone and is incomplete. Counted here are around 2,100,000 clones, about 95% occurring once; the ten biggest clones make up 1% to 1.5%. This specimen comes from a study of shared clonotypes between healthy human individuals. Across the whole study: Participating donors consisted of two women and a few men aged 18 to 49.

V lost 4 bases and J lost 0, with 6 bases in between. CDR3 length: 13 residues. Germline V lookup: CDR1 MGHRA, CDR2 YSYEKL. Terminally differentiated effector memory CD45RA+ cells were excluded by CCR7 positive selection of CD45RO-negative cells. Free of recent acute infections or vaccinations, the donors were healthy HIV-negative adults. Study conclusions and caveats: Only blood was sampled, and tissue TCR repertoires likely differ from blood ones.

This clonotype was obtained from a man aged 18 to 29 in good health. The source material was naive CD8+ T cells sorted from blood. The chain recombines TRBV4-1 with TRBJ2-5; D possibly uses TRBD1 or TRBD2 (5 bases each). CDR3 bases: TGCGCCAGCAGCCCGGGACACCAAGAGACCCAGTACTTC. Protein sequence: CASSPGHQETQYF.